This T cell receptor (beta chain) was obtained from a study of metastatic and nonmetastatic thyroid tumors. TCRdb re-clonotyped the PCR reads via MiXCR. The table lists 20,000 to 25,000 clones, roughly 12% of them singletons, with around 24% in the top ten. This clone has just one count. The CDR3 loop spans 14 amino acids. V gave up 1 base and J gave up 4 bases, with 10 bases separating them. Germline V gene sequence: CDR1 SGHNT, CDR2 YYREEE (reference sequence). There were no patients who had received any treatment before thyroid surgery. The sequence derives from a female donor with papillary thyroid cancer or a benign thyroid nodule (not recorded which). Some clones in this sample may be carry-over from other donors' samples. The sequencing sample was made of blood. The V call is TRBV5-4, the J call TRBJ2-3; D is possibly TRBD2 (5 bases). The CDR3 DNA reads as TGTGCCAGCAGCTTGAACCGGGGTTCAGATACGCAGTATTTT. It translates to CASSLNRGSDTQYF.